Listed here are 15 T cell receptor beta chains from one sample, sequenced in a study of response to subunit inactivated influenza vaccine. Each CDR3 protein is one row after TCRdb ran MiXCR on the RT-PCR reads. The sample carries approximately 490,000 distinct CDR3 sequences, 6.5% to 8% recorded once. This specimen was PBMCs from blood, taken roughly 24 months after vaccination. These receptors all stem from a man between 50 and 69 years old who received an inactivated influenza vaccine.

This clonotype has only a few counts. The rearrangement joins TRBV25-1 to TRBJ1-6; the D gene is possibly TRBD1 (5 bases). The V end was cut by 3 bases, the J end by 9 bases, with 12 bases between. The CDR3 consists of 14 residues. Germline CDR1 is MGHDK and CDR2 is SYGVNS. The chain's CDR3 is CASSDSGQGSPLHF. The CDR3, as DNA: TGTGCCAGCAGTGATTCAGGGCAGGGTTCACCCCTCCACTTT.

This chain joins TRBV28 and TRBJ1-2, with 9 bases aligning to TRBD1. V was pared by 4 bases and J by 4 bases, with 10 bases of the junction left unmatched. The CDR3 is 16 residues long. From germline, CDR1 is MDHEN and CDR2 SYDVKM. This chain's CDR3 is CASSSGTGIRVYGYTF. CDR3 DNA: TGTGCCAGCAGTTCCGGGACAGGGATCAGAGTCTATGGCTACACCTTC.

The rearrangement links TRBV4-3 to TRBJ2-2; D uncertain. V was trimmed by 7 bases and J by 7 bases, leaving 13 bases between them. The CDR3 runs to 13 residues. Germline assignment: CDR1 LGHNA and CDR2 YSLEER. The CDR3 DNA reads as TGCGCCAGCAACTCCCCTGGGCACGGGGAGCTGTTTTTT. Its translation: CASNSPGHGELFF.

The sample holds a few counts of this clonotype. The chain is built from TRBV20-1 and TRBJ1-1; D unclear. Germline CDR1 and CDR2: DFQATT and SNEGSKA (reference sequence). Trimming removed 0 bases at V and 7 bases at J, with 6 bases between. The length of the CDR3 is 11 residues. The CDR3 region is CSARDRIEAFF. As DNA, the CDR3 is TGCAGTGCTAGAGACAGGATTGAAGCTTTCTTT.

This clonotype was observed at least ten times. The chain carries TRBV15 and TRBJ2-4, with no clear D. This CDR3 spans 15 amino acids. The germline V gene encodes CDR1 LNHNV and CDR2 YYDKDF (reference sequence). Trimming took off 5 bases at V and 6 bases at J, with 17 bases between the two ends. CDR3 protein: CATSPTRAARNIQYF. Written as DNA, the CDR3 is TGTGCCACCAGCCCCACCCGGGCAGCGAGAAACATTCAGTACTTC.

This clonotype was counted at least ten times. The rearrangement links TRBV6-6 to TRBJ1-1; 11 bases line up with TRBD1. The CDR3 runs 13 residues. Germline CDR1 and CDR2: MNHNY and SVGAGI (reference sequence). V lost 10 bases and J lost 4; bases outside the gene matches: 5. The CDR3 here is CAIRGTGGTEAFF. For the CDR3, the DNA is TGTGCCATTCGTGGGACAGGGGGCACTGAAGCTTTCTTT.

This clonotype was counted ten times or more. The chain joins TRBV28 to TRBJ2-3; 10 bases match TRBD2. This CDR3 comprises 15 residues. The trim removed 5 bases at V and 7 bases at J, leaving 9 bases unmatched. The germline V gene encodes CDR1 MDHEN and CDR2 SYDVKM. The DNA of the CDR3 is TGTGCCAGCAGTCTGAGGGGACTAGCGACTAATACGCAGTATTTT. Translating it yields CASSLRGLATNTQYF.

This clonotype showed up many times. The chain employs TRBV7-2 and TRBJ2-1; 11 bases match TRBD2. CDR3 length: 15 residues. Trimming took 11 bases from V and 4 from J; bases not matched to a gene: 10. Germline assignment: CDR1 SGHTA and CDR2 FQGNSA. The CDR3 sequence: CACRLAGGQYNEQFF. The CDR3 bases are TGTGCCTGCCGCCTAGCGGGAGGACAGTACAATGAGCAGTTCTTC.

This clonotype was observed at least ten times. This chain uses TRBV28 with TRBJ2-1; a weak D match, TRBD2 (6 bases). V lost 6 bases and J lost 7, with 19 bases in between. The CDR3 spans 15 residues. CDR1 and CDR2 (germline): MDHEN, SYDVKM. In nucleotides, the CDR3 is TGTGCCAGCAGCTATCGACTAGAGGCTGGTAATGAGCAGTTCTTC. Encoded protein: CASSYRLEAGNEQFF. Full variable domain (rest looked up from reference TRBV28 and TRBJ2-1): DVKVTQSSRYLVKRTGEKVFLECVQDMDHENMFWYRQDPGLGLRLIYFSYDVKMKEKGDIPEGYSVSREKKERFSLILESASTNQTSMYLCASSYRLEAGNEQFFGPGTRLTVL.

In its sample, this clonotype was seen many times. The V call is TRBV27, the J call TRBJ2-2; D is undetermined. Trimming took 7 bases from V and 2 from J, leaving 8 bases between them. Germline CDR1 and CDR2: MNHEY and SMNVEV (reference sequence). There are 13 residues in the CDR3. CDR3 amino acids: CASNGFNTGELFF. CDR3 DNA sequence: TGTGCCAGCAACGGGTTTAACACCGGGGAGCTGTTTTTT.

V and J are TRBV24-1 and TRBJ1-5; D not certain. The CDR3 has 14 amino acids. The V gene's germline CDR1 is KGHDR and CDR2 SFDVKD. V gave up 4 bases and J gave up 1 base, with 7 bases separating them. The CDR3 coding sequence is TGTGCCACCAGTGAAACCGTCAGCAATCAGCCCCAGCATTTT. Protein sequence: CATSETVSNQPQHF.

There are many counts of this clonotype. The rearrangement links TRBV4-3 to TRBJ1-1; no firm D call. The germline V and J ends were trimmed by 2 bases and 3 bases, with 7 bases remaining between them. This CDR3 is built from 13 residues. Germline V gene data show CDR1 as LGHNA and CDR2 as YSLEER. The CDR3: CASSQYLYTEAFF. The DNA of the CDR3 is TGCGCCAGCAGCCAATATTTGTACACTGAAGCTTTCTTT.

The chain has TRBV4-3 and TRBJ2-7; 7 bases align to TRBD2. CDR1 and CDR2 from the germline V gene are LGHNA and YSLEER. The CDR3 consists of 17 residues. The trim removed 3 bases at V and 3 bases at J, leaving 14 bases unmatched. CDR3 region: CASSQDARGSGVYEQYF. CDR3 nucleotides: TGCGCCAGCAGCCAGGATGCCCGGGGAAGCGGGGTCTACGAGCAGTACTTC.

This clonotype has at least ten counts. The chain joins TRBV11-2 to TRBJ1-1; D ambiguous. The CDR3 totals 16 residues. The germline V gene has CDR1 SGHAT and CDR2 FQNNGV. Trimming took 6 bases from V and 0 from J, leaving 17 bases between them. CDR3 region: CASRLGSGVMNTEAFF. The CDR3 DNA sequence: TGTGCCAGCAGGTTGGGGTCGGGAGTCATGAACACTGAAGCTTTCTTT.

This clonotype was observed a few times. V is TRBV7-2 and J is TRBJ2-2; D is ambiguous. The CDR3 contains 15 residues. The germline V gene has CDR1 SGHTA and CDR2 FQGNSA. Trimming left V 5 bases short and J 3 bases short, with 13 bases between. Here the CDR3 reads CASSRTGSYTGELFF. The CDR3 DNA is TGTGCCAGCAGCAGAACCGGGTCCTACACCGGGGAGCTGTTTTTT.